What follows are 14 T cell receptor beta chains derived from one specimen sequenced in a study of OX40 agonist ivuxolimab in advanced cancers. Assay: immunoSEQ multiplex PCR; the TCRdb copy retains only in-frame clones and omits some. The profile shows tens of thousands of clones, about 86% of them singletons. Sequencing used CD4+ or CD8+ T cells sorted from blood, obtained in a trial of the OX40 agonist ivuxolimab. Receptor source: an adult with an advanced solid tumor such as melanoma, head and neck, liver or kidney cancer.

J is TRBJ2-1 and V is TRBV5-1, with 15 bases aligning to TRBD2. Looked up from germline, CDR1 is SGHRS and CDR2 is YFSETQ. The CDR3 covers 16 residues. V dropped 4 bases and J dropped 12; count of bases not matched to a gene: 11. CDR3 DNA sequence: TGCGCCAGCAGCCCGACCGGACTAGCGGGAGGGCCTAGGCAGTTCTTC. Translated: CASSPTGLAGGPRQFF.

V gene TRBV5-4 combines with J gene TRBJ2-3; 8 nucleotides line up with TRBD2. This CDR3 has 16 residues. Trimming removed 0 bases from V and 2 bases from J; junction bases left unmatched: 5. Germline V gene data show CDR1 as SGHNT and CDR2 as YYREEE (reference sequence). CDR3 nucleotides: TGTGCCAGCAGCTTGGCCCTCGGGAGGGCCACAGATACGCAGTATTTT. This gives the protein CASSLALGRATDTQYF.

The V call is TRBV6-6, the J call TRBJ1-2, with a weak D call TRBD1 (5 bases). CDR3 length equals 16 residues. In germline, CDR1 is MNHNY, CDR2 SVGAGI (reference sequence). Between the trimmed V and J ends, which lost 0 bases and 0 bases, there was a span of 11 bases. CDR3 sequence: CASSYSSWTPNYGYTF. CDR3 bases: TGTGCCAGCAGTTACTCGAGCTGGACACCTAACTATGGCTACACCTTC.

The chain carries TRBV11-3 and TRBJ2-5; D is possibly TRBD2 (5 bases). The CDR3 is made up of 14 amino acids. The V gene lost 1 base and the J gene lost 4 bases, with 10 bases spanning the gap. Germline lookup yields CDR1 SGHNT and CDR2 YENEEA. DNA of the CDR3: TGTGCCAGCAGCTTAGGTTCGGGGAGAGAGACCCAGTACTTC. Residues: CASSLGSGRETQYF.

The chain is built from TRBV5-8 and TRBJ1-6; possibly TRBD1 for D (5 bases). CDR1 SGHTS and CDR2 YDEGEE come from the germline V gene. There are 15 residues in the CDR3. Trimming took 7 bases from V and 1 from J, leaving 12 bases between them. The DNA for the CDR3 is TGTGCCAGCGGGGGTACAGTTTCCTATAATTCACCCCTCCACTTT. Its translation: CASGGTVSYNSPLHF.

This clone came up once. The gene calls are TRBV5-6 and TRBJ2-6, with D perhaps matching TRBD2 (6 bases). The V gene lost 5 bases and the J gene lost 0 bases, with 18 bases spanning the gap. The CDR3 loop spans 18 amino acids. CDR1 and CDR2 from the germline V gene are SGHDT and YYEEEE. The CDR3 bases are TGTGCCAGCAGGAAAACCGGGACTTTAAACTCTGGGGCCAACGTCCTGACTTTC. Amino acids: CASRKTGTLNSGANVLTF.

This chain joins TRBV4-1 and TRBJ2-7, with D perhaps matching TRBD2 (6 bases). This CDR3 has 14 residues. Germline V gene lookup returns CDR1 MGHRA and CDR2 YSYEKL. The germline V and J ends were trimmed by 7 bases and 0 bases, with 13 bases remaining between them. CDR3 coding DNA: TGCGCCAGCACCCGGGACTTGAGCTCCTACGAGCAGTACTTC. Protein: CASTRDLSSYEQYF.

CDR3 amino acids: CASSYTWTGDQPQHF. The CDR3 DNA follows: TGTGCCAGCAGTTACACCTGGACAGGAGATCAGCCCCAGCATTTT. V and J are TRBV6-5 and TRBJ1-5; 7 nucleotides match TRBD1. CDR3 length equals 15 residues. Trimming cost V 2 bases and J 5 bases; bases outside gene matches: 6. The germline V gene has CDR1 MNHEY and CDR2 SVGAGI.

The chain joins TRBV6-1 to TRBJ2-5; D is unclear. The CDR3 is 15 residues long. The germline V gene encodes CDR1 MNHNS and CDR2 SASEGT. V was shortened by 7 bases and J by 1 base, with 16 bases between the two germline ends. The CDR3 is CASNWGLASQETQYF. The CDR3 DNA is TGTGCCAGCAATTGGGGATTGGCCTCCCAAGAGACCCAGTACTTC.

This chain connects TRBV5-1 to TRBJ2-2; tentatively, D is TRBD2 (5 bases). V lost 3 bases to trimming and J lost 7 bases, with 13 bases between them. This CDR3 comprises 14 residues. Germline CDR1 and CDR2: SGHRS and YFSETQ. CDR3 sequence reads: CASSWGDFSGELFF. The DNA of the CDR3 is TGCGCCAGCAGCTGGGGAGACTTCAGCGGGGAGCTGTTTTTT.

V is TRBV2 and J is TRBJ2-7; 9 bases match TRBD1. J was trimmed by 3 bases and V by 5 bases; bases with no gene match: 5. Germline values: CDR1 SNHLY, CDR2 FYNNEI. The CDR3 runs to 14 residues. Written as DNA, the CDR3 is TGTGCCAGCAGTTGGACAGGGGCCGGCTACGAGCAGTACTTC. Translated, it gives CASSWTGAGYEQYF.

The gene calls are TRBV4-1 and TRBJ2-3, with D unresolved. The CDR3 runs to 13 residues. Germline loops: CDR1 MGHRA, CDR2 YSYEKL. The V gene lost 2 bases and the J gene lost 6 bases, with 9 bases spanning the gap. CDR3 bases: TGCGCCAGCAGCCAACTACCCCAGGATACGCAGTATTTT. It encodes CASSQLPQDTQYF.

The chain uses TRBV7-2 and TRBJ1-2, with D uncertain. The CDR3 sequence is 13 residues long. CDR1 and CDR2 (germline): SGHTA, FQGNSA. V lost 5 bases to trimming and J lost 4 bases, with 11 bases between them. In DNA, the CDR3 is TGTGCCAGCAGCCATGGACGGGTCTATGGCTACACCTTC. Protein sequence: CASSHGRVYGYTF.

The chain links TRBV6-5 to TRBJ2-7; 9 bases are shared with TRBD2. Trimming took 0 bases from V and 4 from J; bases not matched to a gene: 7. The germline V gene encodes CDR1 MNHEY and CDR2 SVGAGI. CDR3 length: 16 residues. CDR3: CASSYSLAGVRYEQYF. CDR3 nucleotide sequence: TGTGCCAGCAGTTACTCATTAGCGGGAGTAAGGTACGAGCAGTACTTC.